Following are 5 T cell receptor beta chains from one sample sequenced in a study of blood T cell repertoires in COVID-19 (TCRdb year 2020). The library was generated by the immunoSEQ multiplex PCR assay. TCRdb re-hosts the immuneACCESS table, in-frame sequences only. Its copies lack some clones; in the studies checked, an unresolved V gene accounts for under half of them, and the cause for the rest is not known. The sample contains a few hundred thousand clones, around 80% of them found a single time. Clones ranked in the top ten supply approximately 4% of the sample. Sequenced input: PBMCs or T cells enriched from blood (not recorded which). The receptors were gathered from a young man with acute COVID-19.

The table lists this clone with a count of one. The J gene is TRBJ1-5, the V gene TRBV27, with no clear D. V gave up 2 bases and J gave up 3 bases, with 5 bases separating them. Germline lookup yields CDR1 MNHEY and CDR2 SMNVEV (reference sequence). The CDR3 consists of 13 residues. The CDR3 sequence is CASSLRYNQPQHF. The CDR3 DNA follows: TGTGCCAGCAGTTTACGGTACAATCAGCCCCAGCATTTT.

This chain uses TRBV7-2 with TRBJ1-5; D ambiguous. The V end lost 5 bases, the J end lost 6 bases, and 17 bases lay between the germline ends. The CDR3 consists of 15 residues. Looked up from germline, CDR1 is SGHTA and CDR2 is FQGNSA. CDR3 residues: CASSPTGVQSQPQHF. The CDR3, as DNA: TGTGCCAGCAGCCCGACCGGGGTGCAATCTCAGCCCCAGCATTTT.

The chain uses TRBV28 and TRBJ2-3, with D unclear. CDR1 and CDR2 (germline): MDHEN, SYDVKM. The V and J ends lost 6 bases and 3 bases respectively, with 16 bases between them. The CDR3 runs to 15 residues. The CDR3: CASSPRGAITDTQYF. The CDR3 nucleotides are TGTGCCAGCAGCCCCAGAGGAGCAATAACAGATACGCAGTATTTT.

The chain combines TRBV6-2 or TRBV6-3 with TRBJ1-5; D might be TRBD1 (5 bases). V dropped 2 bases and J dropped 10 bases, with 18 bases sitting between them. CDR1 and CDR2 from the germline V gene are MNHEY and SVGEGT. The CDR3 extends over 15 amino acids. Here the CDR3 reads CASSYGLGALGPQHF. CDR3 in DNA: TGTGCCAGCAGTTACGGGTTAGGGGCTTTGGGACCCCAGCATTTT.

This clone has a handful of counts. V gene TRBV6-4 combines with J gene TRBJ2-1, with 8 bases aligning to TRBD2. CDR3 size: 16 residues. Trimming at V came to 0 bases and at J to 4 bases, leaving 5 bases not matched to a gene. Germline CDR1 is MRHNA and CDR2 is SNTAGT. CDR3 sequence (DNA): TGTGCCAGCAGTGACTCGCGGCGGGGGGATTACAATGAGCAGTTCTTC. Its translation is CASSDSRRGDYNEQFF.